The 3 T cell receptor beta chains below were found in one sample sequenced in a study of T cell responses to AZD1222 COVID-19 vaccine. Data came from immunoSEQ multiplex PCR; TCRdb stores just in-frame clones and leaves some out. The top ten clones hold roughly 4.4% of a sample with 100,000 to 150,000 clones, around 90% of them seen once. The source material was peripheral blood, sampled on day 0 of AZD1222 vaccination. The receptor source for this set is an adult in good health.

V usage is TRBV7-2 and J usage is TRBJ2-7, with a possible D match to TRBD2 (6 bases). Germline-derived CDR1 and CDR2 are SGHTA and FQGNSA. V was clipped by 5 bases and J by 0 bases, with 17 bases between them. This CDR3 spans 16 amino acids. The DNA of the CDR3 is TGTGCCAGCAGCCCAAGGGCGGGATCGAGCTCCTACGAGCAGTACTTC. The encoded protein is CASSPRAGSSSYEQYF.

The CDR3 DNA follows: TGTGCCAGCAGTTACTCAGGGCGCTCTGGGGCCAACGTCCTGACTTTC. It is translated as CASSYSGRSGANVLTF. This chain connects TRBV6-5 to TRBJ2-6; D gene unclear. In germline, CDR1 is MNHEY, CDR2 SVGAGI. This CDR3 contains 16 residues. Trimming shortened V by 0 bases and J by 0 bases, and 6 bases separated the two germline ends.

The chain combines TRBV9 with TRBJ2-5; 9 positions match TRBD2. CDR1 is SGDLS and CDR2 is YYNGEE in the germline V gene. Losses at the gene ends were 2 bases for V and 1 base for J; bases not matched to a gene: 6. There are 16 residues in the CDR3. The CDR3 DNA is TGTGCCAGCAGCGTGACGGCTAGCGGGACCCAAGAGACCCAGTACTTC. Translated: CASSVTASGTQETQYF.